The 23 T cell receptor beta chains reported below all come from one sample, sequenced in a study of blood T cell repertoires in COVID-19. The data were produced by immunoSEQ multiplex PCR, yet TCRdb's version contains in-frame clones alone and is incomplete. The sample consists of over 200,000 clones, roughly 87% of them appearing once. The sequenced material came from PBMCs or T cells enriched from blood (not recorded which). These receptors were collected from a man younger than 45 who had recovered from COVID-19.

The rearrangement links TRBV12-3 or TRBV12-4 to TRBJ2-1; maybe TRBD2 (6 bases). There are 13 residues in the CDR3. Trimming pared 4 bases from V and 7 bases from J, leaving 11 bases between. The CDR3 nucleotides are TGTGCCAGCAGTTATTCGCGGGGAAATGAGCAGTTCTTC. Protein product: CASSYSRGNEQFF.

The sample holds one count of this clone. The J gene is TRBJ2-5, the V gene TRBV4-3, with TRBD2 identical over 7 bases. The V gene's germline CDR1 is LGHNA and CDR2 YSLEER. The CDR3 has 16 amino acids. Trimming took 1 base from V and 2 from J; bases not matched to a gene: 7. The CDR3 is CASSQGLRGEQETQYF. DNA of the CDR3: TGCGCCAGCAGCCAAGGGCTCCGGGGGGAACAAGAGACCCAGTACTTC.

The chain couples TRBV11-3 to TRBJ2-2; D may be TRBD1 (5 bases). Per the germline V gene, CDR1 is SGHNT and CDR2 is YENEEA. The V and J ends lost 5 bases and 9 bases respectively, with 13 bases between them. CDR3 length: 13 amino acids. The CDR3 DNA sequence: TGTGCCAGCAGCGACACCTCAGGGAGGGAGCTGTTTTTT. Translation gives CASSDTSGRELFF. Looking up the rest from reference TRBV11-3 and TRBJ2-2 gives the full variable domain: EAGVVQSPRYKIIEKKQPVAFWCNPISGHNTLYWYLQNLGQGPELLIRYENEEAVDDSQLPKDRFSAERLKGVDSTLKIQPAELGDSAVYLCASSDTSGRELFFGEGSRLTVL.

With respect to this clone: At the DNA level, this CDR3 is encoded by other sequences in the same sample as well. The chain has TRBV6-5 and TRBJ2-7, with a weak D call TRBD1 (6 bases). V lost 2 bases and J lost 1, with 12 bases in between. Germline lookup yields CDR1 MNHEY and CDR2 SVGAGI. The CDR3 is made up of 15 amino acids. The CDR3 is CASSYGGEGSYEQYF. In DNA, the CDR3 is TGTGCCAGCAGTTACGGGGGCGAGGGGTCCTACGAGCAGTACTTC.

The gene calls are TRBV7-2 and TRBJ2-7; no firm D call. This CDR3 region has 13 residues. Trimming left V 2 bases short and J 1 base short, with 6 bases between. CDR1 is SGHTA, CDR2 FQGNSA, per germline. The CDR3 DNA is TGTGCCAGCAGCTTATGGCAGTCCTACGAGCAGTACTTC. This encodes CASSLWQSYEQYF. Filled out from reference TRBV7-2 and TRBJ2-7, the complete variable domain reads GAGVSQSPSNKVTEKGKDVELRCDPISGHTALYWYRQSLGQGLEFLIYFQGNSAPDKSGLPSDRFSAERTGGSVSTLTIQRTQQEDSAVYLCASSLWQSYEQYFGPGTRLTVT.

The chain carries TRBV2 and TRBJ1-5; D not resolved. V was clipped by 3 bases and J by 0 bases, with 9 bases between them. The germline gives CDR1 SNHLY, CDR2 FYNNEI. The CDR3 is 15 residues long. This chain's CDR3 is CASSDGQHSNQPQHF. In DNA form, the CDR3 reads TGTGCCAGCAGTGATGGGCAGCATAGCAATCAGCCCCAGCATTTT.

The chain carries TRBV30 and TRBJ1-6; D may be TRBD1 (5 bases). Germline CDR1 reads GTSNPN; CDR2 reads SVGIG (reference sequence). Trimming took off 0 bases at V and 3 bases at J, with 30 bases between the two ends. CDR3 size: 22 residues. Here the CDR3 reads CAWSVGTGSGQSIRFYNSPLHF. DNA of the CDR3: TGTGCCTGGAGTGTAGGCACAGGATCCGGCCAGTCCATCCGTTTCTATAATTCACCCCTCCACTTT.

The chain recombines TRBV2 with TRBJ1-1, with 11 bases fitting TRBD1. From germline, CDR1 is SNHLY and CDR2 FYNNEI. The CDR3 sequence is 13 residues long. V was clipped by 6 bases and J by 4 bases; unmatched bases: 1. The CDR3 DNA is TGTGCCAGCAGGGGGACAGGGGGCACTGAAGCTTTCTTT. Translating gives CASRGTGGTEAFF.

This chain uses TRBV19 with TRBJ1-5; 7 bases are shared with TRBD1. V was pared by 5 bases and J by 4 bases, with 11 bases of the junction left unmatched. The CDR3 is made up of 16 amino acids. Germline V gene data show CDR1 as LNHDA and CDR2 as SQIVND (reference sequence). The CDR3 DNA is TGTGCCAGTAGTTTGACCGGGACAGTCACAAATCAGCCCCAGCATTTT. Amino acid sequence: CASSLTGTVTNQPQHF. The full variable domain, with the rest looked up from reference TRBV19 and TRBJ1-5, is DGGITQSPKYLFRKEGQNVTLSCEQNLNHDAMYWYRQDPGQGLRLIYYSQIVNDFQKGDIAEGYSVSREKKESFPLTVTSAQKNPTAFYLCASSLTGTVTNQPQHFGDGTRLSIL.

The chain joins TRBV7-9 to TRBJ1-2; tentatively, D is TRBD1 (6 bases). CDR1 and CDR2 (germline): SEHNR, FQNEAQ (reference sequence). The CDR3 covers 14 residues. Trimming shortened V by 4 bases and J by 5 bases, and 14 bases separated the two germline ends. The CDR3 is CASSSVGRGYGYTF. The CDR3 DNA follows: TGTGCCAGCAGCTCCGTGGGGAGGGGGTATGGCTACACCTTC.

The chain is built from TRBV30 and TRBJ2-1; 7 bases match TRBD2. Germline V gives CDR1 GTSNPN, CDR2 SVGIG (reference sequence). The CDR3 extends over 13 amino acids. V lost 2 bases to trimming and J lost 8 bases; unmatched junction nucleotides: 6. The CDR3 nucleotides are TGTGCCTGGAGTAGACTAGCAGTCGATGAGCAGTTCTTC. Translation: CAWSRLAVDEQFF.

J is TRBJ1-2 and V is TRBV27; 7 nucleotides match TRBD1. The V gene's germline CDR1 is MNHEY and CDR2 SMNVEV (reference sequence). The V segment lost 1 base and the J segment 7 bases; nucleotides outside the gene matches: 15. CDR3 length: 17 residues. This CDR3 is CASSLWQGVRLLSGYTF. The CDR3 region has the DNA TGTGCCAGCAGTTTATGGCAGGGGGTTCGACTGCTCTCTGGCTACACCTTC.

V gene TRBV5-1 combines with J gene TRBJ1-6; TRBD1 matches 8 bases. The CDR3 has 16 amino acids. The V segment lost 4 bases and the J segment 6 bases; nucleotides outside the gene matches: 9. Per the germline V gene, CDR1 is SGHRS and CDR2 is YFSETQ. DNA of the CDR3: TGCGCCAGCAGCGCCCAGGGGGCAGTAAGTAATTCACCCCTCCACTTT. Protein sequence: CASSAQGAVSNSPLHF.

The chain recombines TRBV6-2 or TRBV6-3 with TRBJ1-2; D unclear. This CDR3 contains 11 residues. The germline CDR1 and CDR2 sequences are MNHEY and SVGEGT. V was clipped by 2 bases and J by 8 bases, with 6 bases between them. The CDR3 loop reads CASSYGGGYTF. The CDR3 DNA reads TGTGCCAGCAGTTACGGCGGGGGCTACACCTTC.

This rearrangement joins TRBV9 to TRBJ2-5, with TRBD1 identical over 7 bases. Per the germline V gene, CDR1 is SGDLS and CDR2 is YYNGEE. CDR3 size: 13 residues. J gave up 7 bases and V 3 bases, and 6 bases lay outside the gene matches. The DNA for the CDR3 is TGTGCCAGCAGCGCCGGGACAGTGGGGACCCAGTACTTC. Amino acid sequence: CASSAGTVGTQYF.

The chain employs TRBV3-1 (or the pseudogene TRBV3-2) and TRBJ2-2, with 10 bases matching TRBD2. Germline V lookup: CDR1 LGHDT, CDR2 YNNKEL (reference sequence). This CDR3 is built from 17 residues. Trimming took 2 bases from V and 5 from J; bases not matched to a gene: 8. Here the CDR3 DNA reads TGTGCCAGCAGCCAATTGCTAGCGGGAGAGGGAACCGGGGAGCTGTTTTTT. It codes for CASSQLLAGEGTGELFF.

This clone was observed once. The chain carries TRBV6-2 or TRBV6-3 and TRBJ1-3, with TRBD1 identical over 7 bases. This CDR3 region has 14 residues. CDR1 and CDR2 (germline): MNHEY, SVGEGT. J was trimmed by 3 bases and V by 5 bases; bases with no gene match: 4. Here the CDR3 reads CASSRGQSGNTIYF. In DNA form, the CDR3 reads TGTGCCAGCAGTCGGGGACAGAGTGGAAACACCATATATTTT.

This clone was seen once. V gene TRBV5-1 combines with J gene TRBJ2-3; tentatively, D is TRBD2 (6 bases). The CDR3 length is 15 residues. The V and J ends lost 1 base and 4 bases respectively, with 13 bases between them. CDR1 is SGHRS, CDR2 YFSETQ, per germline. The CDR3: CASSLREWGADTQYF. In DNA form, the CDR3 reads TGCGCCAGCAGCTTGCGGGAGTGGGGGGCAGATACGCAGTATTTT. Complete variable domain (other parts from reference TRBV5-1 and TRBJ2-3): KAGVTQTPRYLIKTRGQQVTLSCSPISGHRSVSWYQQTPGQGLQFLFEYFSETQRNKGNFPGRFSGRQFSNSRSEMNVSTLELGDSALYLCASSLREWGADTQYFGPGTRLTVL.

The gene calls are TRBV5-5 and TRBJ1-3; 7 bases fit TRBD1. Per germline, CDR1 SGHKS and CDR2 YYEKEE (reference sequence). The CDR3 sequence is 15 residues long. The V and J ends lost 4 bases and 15 bases, in that order; junction bases with no gene match: 19. The CDR3 spells CASSQGLTGSESGYF. The DNA for the CDR3 is TGTGCCAGCAGCCAAGGACTGACAGGGTCGGAGTCGGGATATTTT.

This rearrangement joins TRBV28 to TRBJ2-7; 7 nucleotides line up with TRBD2. The CDR3 spans 13 residues. CDR1 is MDHEN, CDR2 SYDVKM, per germline. V dropped 6 bases and J dropped 6; count of bases not matched to a gene: 8. For the CDR3, the DNA is TGTGCCAGCAGCCTCGGCAGGGAGGGCGAGCAGTACTTC. Its translation is CASSLGREGEQYF. Complete variable domain (other parts from reference TRBV28 and TRBJ2-7): DVKVTQSSRYLVKRTGEKVFLECVQDMDHENMFWYRQDPGLGLRLIYFSYDVKMKEKGDIPEGYSVSREKKERFSLILESASTNQTSMYLCASSLGREGEQYFGPGTRLTVT.

This clone was detected ten times or more. The rearrangement links TRBV19 to TRBJ1-1; tentatively, D is TRBD1 (5 bases). Trimming pared 5 bases from V and 10 bases from J, leaving 17 bases between. This CDR3 has 13 amino acids. CDR1 is LNHDA and CDR2 is SQIVND in the germline V gene (reference sequence). Here the CDR3 reads CASSETVASGAFF. In DNA, the CDR3 is TGTGCCAGTAGTGAGACAGTCGCTTCCGGAGCTTTCTTT. Drawing the rest from reference TRBV19 and TRBJ1-1, the complete variable domain is DGGITQSPKYLFRKEGQNVTLSCEQNLNHDAMYWYRQDPGQGLRLIYYSQIVNDFQKGDIAEGYSVSREKKESFPLTVTSAQKNPTAFYLCASSETVASGAFFGQGTRLTVV.

The rearrangement joins TRBV5-1 to TRBJ2-7; TRBD1 matches at 8 bases. Germline CDR1 SGHRS, CDR2 YFSETQ. This CDR3 is built from 14 residues. J lost 4 bases, V lost 6 bases, and 9 bases had no gene match. The CDR3 region is CASTPSQGAYEQYF. CDR3 nucleotides: TGCGCCAGCACCCCTTCCCAGGGGGCTTACGAGCAGTACTTC.

The gene calls are TRBV5-1 and TRBJ1-4; tentative D call: TRBD1 (6 bases). CDR3 length: 14 residues. Looked up from germline, CDR1 is SGHRS and CDR2 is YFSETQ. V was shortened by 2 bases and J by 6 bases, with 11 bases between the two germline ends. The CDR3 sequence: CASSLGGFDEKLFF. CDR3 coding DNA: TGCGCCAGCAGCTTAGGGGGTTTTGATGAAAAACTGTTTTTT. The whole variable domain, remainder taken from reference TRBV5-1 and TRBJ1-4, is KAGVTQTPRYLIKTRGQQVTLSCSPISGHRSVSWYQQTPGQGLQFLFEYFSETQRNKGNFPGRFSGRQFSNSRSEMNVSTLELGDSALYLCASSLGGFDEKLFFGSGTQLSVL.